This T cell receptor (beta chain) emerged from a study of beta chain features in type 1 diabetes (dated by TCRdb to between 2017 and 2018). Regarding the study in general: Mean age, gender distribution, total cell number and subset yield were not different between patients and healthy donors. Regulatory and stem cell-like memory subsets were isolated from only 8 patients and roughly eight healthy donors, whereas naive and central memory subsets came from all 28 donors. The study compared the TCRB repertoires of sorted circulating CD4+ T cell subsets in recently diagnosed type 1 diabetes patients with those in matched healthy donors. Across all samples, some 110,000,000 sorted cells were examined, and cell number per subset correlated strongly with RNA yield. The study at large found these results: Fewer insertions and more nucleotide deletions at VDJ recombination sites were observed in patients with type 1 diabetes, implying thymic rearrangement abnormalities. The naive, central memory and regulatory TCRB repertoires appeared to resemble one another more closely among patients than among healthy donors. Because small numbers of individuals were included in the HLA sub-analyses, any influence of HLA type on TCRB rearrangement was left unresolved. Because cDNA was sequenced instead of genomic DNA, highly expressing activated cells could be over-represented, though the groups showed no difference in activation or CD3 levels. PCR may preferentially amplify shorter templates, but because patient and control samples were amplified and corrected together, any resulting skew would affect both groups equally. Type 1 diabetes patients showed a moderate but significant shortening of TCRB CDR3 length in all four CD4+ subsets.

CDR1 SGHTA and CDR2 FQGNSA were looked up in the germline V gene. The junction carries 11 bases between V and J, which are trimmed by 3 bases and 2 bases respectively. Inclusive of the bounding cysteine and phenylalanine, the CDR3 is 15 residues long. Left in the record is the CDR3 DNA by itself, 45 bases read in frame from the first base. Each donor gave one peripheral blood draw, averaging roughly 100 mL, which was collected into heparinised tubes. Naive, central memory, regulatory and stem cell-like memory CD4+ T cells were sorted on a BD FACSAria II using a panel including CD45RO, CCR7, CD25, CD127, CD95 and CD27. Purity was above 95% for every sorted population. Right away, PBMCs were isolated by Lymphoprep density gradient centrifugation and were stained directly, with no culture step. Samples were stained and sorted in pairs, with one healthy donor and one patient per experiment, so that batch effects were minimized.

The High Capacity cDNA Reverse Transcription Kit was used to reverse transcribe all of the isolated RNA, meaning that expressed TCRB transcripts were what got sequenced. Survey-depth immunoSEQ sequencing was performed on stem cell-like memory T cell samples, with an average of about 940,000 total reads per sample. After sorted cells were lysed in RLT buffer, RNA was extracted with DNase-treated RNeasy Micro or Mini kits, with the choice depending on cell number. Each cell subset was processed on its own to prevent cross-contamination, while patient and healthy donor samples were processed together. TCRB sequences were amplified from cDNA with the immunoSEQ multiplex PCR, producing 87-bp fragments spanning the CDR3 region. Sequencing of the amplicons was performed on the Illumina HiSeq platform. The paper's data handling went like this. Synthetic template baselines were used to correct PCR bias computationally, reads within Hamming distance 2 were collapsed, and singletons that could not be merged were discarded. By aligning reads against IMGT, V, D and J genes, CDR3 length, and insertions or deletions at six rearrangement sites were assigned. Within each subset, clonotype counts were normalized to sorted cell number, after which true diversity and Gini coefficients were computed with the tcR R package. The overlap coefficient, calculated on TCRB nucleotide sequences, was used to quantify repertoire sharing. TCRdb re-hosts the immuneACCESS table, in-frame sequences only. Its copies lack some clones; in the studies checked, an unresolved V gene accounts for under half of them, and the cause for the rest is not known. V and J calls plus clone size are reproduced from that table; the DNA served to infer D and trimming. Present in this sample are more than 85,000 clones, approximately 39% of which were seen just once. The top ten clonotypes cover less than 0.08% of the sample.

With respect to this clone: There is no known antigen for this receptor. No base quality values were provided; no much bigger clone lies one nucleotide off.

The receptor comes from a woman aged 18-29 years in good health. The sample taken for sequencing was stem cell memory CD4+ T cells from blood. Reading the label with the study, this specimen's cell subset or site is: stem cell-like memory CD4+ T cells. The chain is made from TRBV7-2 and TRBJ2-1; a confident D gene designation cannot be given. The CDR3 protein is CASSLRGSTYNEQFF. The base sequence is TGTGCCAGCAGCTTGCGAGGCAGTACCTACAATGAGCAGTTCTTC.